These 10 T cell receptor beta chains originate from one sample sequenced in a study of CD8 T cells in Susac syndrome. Reverse transcription of roughly 0.5 to 1 ug RNA was carried out with random hexamers. TCRdb fed the immunoSEQ multiplex PCR reads into MiXCR, producing one record per CDR3 protein. The table has some 120,000 distinct CDR3 sequences, roughly 94% seen once; the top ten hold around 0.12%. The sample was CD4+ T cells from PBMCs. The receptors derive from a human donor with multiple sclerosis.

The chain carries TRBV10-2 and TRBJ1-3; tentative D call: TRBD1 (5 bases). Germline CDR1 reads WSHSY; CDR2 reads SAAADI. Trimming removed 6 bases from V and 1 base from J, with 7 bases in between. CDR3 size: 13 residues. The CDR3, as DNA: TGCGCCAGCAGATCAGGGTCTGGAAACACCATATATTTT. Protein product: CASRSGSGNTIYF.

The sample holds one count of this clonotype. V gene TRBV10-3 combines with J gene TRBJ1-5; the match to TRBD1 covers 9 bases. This CDR3 has 15 residues. Trimming took 4 bases from V and 1 from J; bases not matched to a gene: 2. CDR1 ENHRY and CDR2 SYGVKD come from the germline V gene. CDR3 DNA sequence: TGTGCCATCAGTGTGACAGGGGGGAGCAATCAGCCCCAGCATTTT. Translating gives CAISVTGGSNQPQHF.

The CDR3 region is CASRRGQEYTEAFF. In DNA, the CDR3 is TGTGCCAGCAGAAGGGGACAGGAGTACACTGAAGCTTTCTTT. The rearrangement links TRBV6-6 to TRBJ1-1; 8 positions agree with TRBD1. Trimming took 6 bases from V and 3 from J; bases not matched to a gene: 6. Germline CDR1 and CDR2: MNHNY and SVGAGI (reference sequence). CDR3 length: 14 amino acids.

The chain uses TRBV10-3 and TRBJ2-1, with 9 bases identical to TRBD2. J was trimmed by 15 bases and V by 3 bases; bases with no gene match: 12. The CDR3 is 14 amino acids. The germline gives CDR1 ENHRY, CDR2 SYGVKD. The CDR3 coding sequence is TGTGCCATCAGTGATCGCGGGAGGGACTCGGATTCGTTCTTC. This sequence encodes CAISDRGRDSDSFF.

J is TRBJ1-1 and V is TRBV20-1, with D uncertain. The CDR3 runs to 15 residues. V shed 3 bases and J shed 3 bases, with 17 bases lying between them. CDR1 and CDR2 (germline): DFQATT, SNEGSKA (reference sequence). CDR3 region: CSARPDGERDTEAFF. The CDR3 DNA sequence: TGCAGTGCTAGGCCTGACGGGGAAAGGGACACTGAAGCTTTCTTT.

The chain combines TRBV20-1 with TRBJ2-1; unclear D gene. This CDR3 region has 11 residues. V was pared by 5 bases and J by 5 bases, with 7 bases between. The germline gives CDR1 DFQATT, CDR2 SNEGSKA (reference sequence). CDR3 amino acids: CSAPLNNEQFF. Here the CDR3 DNA reads TGCAGTGCTCCTCTCAACAATGAGCAGTTCTTC.

The rearrangement uses TRBV19 and TRBJ1-5; D is uncertain. Germline V gene sequence: CDR1 LNHDA, CDR2 SQIVND (reference sequence). The CDR3 has 12 residues. V lost 7 bases and J 0 bases, leaving 4 bases between the germline ends. The CDR3 spells CASTSSNQPQHF. The CDR3 nucleotides are TGTGCCAGTACATCTAGCAATCAGCCCCAGCATTTT. The whole variable domain, filled in from reference TRBV19 and TRBJ1-5, reads DGGITQSPKYLFRKEGQNVTLSCEQNLNHDAMYWYRQDPGQGLRLIYYSQIVNDFQKGDIAEGYSVSREKKESFPLTVTSAQKNPTAFYLCASTSSNQPQHFGDGTRLSIL.

The J gene is TRBJ1-4, the V gene TRBV7-2, with D hard to call. The CDR3 runs 12 residues. The germline V gene has CDR1 SGHTA and CDR2 FQGNSA. Trimming left V 7 bases short and J 10 bases short, with 13 bases between. CDR3 sequence (DNA): TGTGCCAGCACCCTTCCCGGTGGAAAACTGTTTTTT. It is translated as CASTLPGGKLFF.

The chain couples TRBV9 to TRBJ2-6, with D possibly being TRBD2 (5 bases). Germline CDR1 SGDLS, CDR2 YYNGEE. The CDR3 spans 17 residues. V lost 0 bases and J lost 0, with 10 bases in between. CDR3 amino acids: CASSVDPRGSGANVLTF. The CDR3 nucleotides are TGTGCCAGCAGCGTAGACCCTCGGGGCTCTGGGGCCAACGTCCTGACTTTC. Full variable domain (missing parts from reference TRBV9 and TRBJ2-6): DSGVTQTPKHLITATGQRVTLRCSPRSGDLSVYWYQQSLDQGLQFLIQYYNGEERAKGNILERFSAQQFPDLHSELNLSSLELGDSALYFCASSVDPRGSGANVLTFGAGSRLTVL.

This chain uses TRBV7-2 with TRBJ1-1; 7 positions agree with TRBD1. CDR3 size: 14 residues. Germline CDR1 reads SGHTA; CDR2 reads FQGNSA. V trimming: 6 bases; J trimming: 7 bases; junction bases outside the gene matches: 11. This CDR3 reads CASSSSRGQGEAFF. The CDR3 nucleotides read TGTGCCAGCAGTTCGTCAAGGGGGCAGGGTGAAGCTTTCTTT.